The present T cell receptor beta chain was sequenced within a study of blood T cells in healthy people across ages. Study outcomes and limitations: Naive T cell percentage strongly correlated with TCR beta diversity.

Comments on this clonotype: Antigen unknown.

The germline CDR1 and CDR2 sequences are DFQATT and SNEGSKA (reference sequence). The CDR3 contains 14 residues. The germline V and J ends were trimmed by 0 bases and 6 bases, with 12 bases remaining between them. A J-beta primer mix and a sample-barcoded 5' primer were used in a second PCR of roughly 6 to 12 cycles. Every sample gave at least 3 million paired-end reads containing CDR3. Using its own MiXCR run on the 5' RACE reads, TCRdb lists one record per CDR3 protein. There are about 640,000 distinct CDR3 sequences in the sample; approximately 30% occur only once, and approximately 15% lies in the top ten.

What was sequenced was blood. The TCR sequence derives from a woman of 80 years or more in good health. V is TRBV20-1 and J is TRBJ2-1; D is unresolved. CDR3: CSAREPLAGNEQFF. The CDR3 DNA reads TGCAGTGCTAGAGAGCCTTTGGCCGGCAATGAGCAGTTCTTC.